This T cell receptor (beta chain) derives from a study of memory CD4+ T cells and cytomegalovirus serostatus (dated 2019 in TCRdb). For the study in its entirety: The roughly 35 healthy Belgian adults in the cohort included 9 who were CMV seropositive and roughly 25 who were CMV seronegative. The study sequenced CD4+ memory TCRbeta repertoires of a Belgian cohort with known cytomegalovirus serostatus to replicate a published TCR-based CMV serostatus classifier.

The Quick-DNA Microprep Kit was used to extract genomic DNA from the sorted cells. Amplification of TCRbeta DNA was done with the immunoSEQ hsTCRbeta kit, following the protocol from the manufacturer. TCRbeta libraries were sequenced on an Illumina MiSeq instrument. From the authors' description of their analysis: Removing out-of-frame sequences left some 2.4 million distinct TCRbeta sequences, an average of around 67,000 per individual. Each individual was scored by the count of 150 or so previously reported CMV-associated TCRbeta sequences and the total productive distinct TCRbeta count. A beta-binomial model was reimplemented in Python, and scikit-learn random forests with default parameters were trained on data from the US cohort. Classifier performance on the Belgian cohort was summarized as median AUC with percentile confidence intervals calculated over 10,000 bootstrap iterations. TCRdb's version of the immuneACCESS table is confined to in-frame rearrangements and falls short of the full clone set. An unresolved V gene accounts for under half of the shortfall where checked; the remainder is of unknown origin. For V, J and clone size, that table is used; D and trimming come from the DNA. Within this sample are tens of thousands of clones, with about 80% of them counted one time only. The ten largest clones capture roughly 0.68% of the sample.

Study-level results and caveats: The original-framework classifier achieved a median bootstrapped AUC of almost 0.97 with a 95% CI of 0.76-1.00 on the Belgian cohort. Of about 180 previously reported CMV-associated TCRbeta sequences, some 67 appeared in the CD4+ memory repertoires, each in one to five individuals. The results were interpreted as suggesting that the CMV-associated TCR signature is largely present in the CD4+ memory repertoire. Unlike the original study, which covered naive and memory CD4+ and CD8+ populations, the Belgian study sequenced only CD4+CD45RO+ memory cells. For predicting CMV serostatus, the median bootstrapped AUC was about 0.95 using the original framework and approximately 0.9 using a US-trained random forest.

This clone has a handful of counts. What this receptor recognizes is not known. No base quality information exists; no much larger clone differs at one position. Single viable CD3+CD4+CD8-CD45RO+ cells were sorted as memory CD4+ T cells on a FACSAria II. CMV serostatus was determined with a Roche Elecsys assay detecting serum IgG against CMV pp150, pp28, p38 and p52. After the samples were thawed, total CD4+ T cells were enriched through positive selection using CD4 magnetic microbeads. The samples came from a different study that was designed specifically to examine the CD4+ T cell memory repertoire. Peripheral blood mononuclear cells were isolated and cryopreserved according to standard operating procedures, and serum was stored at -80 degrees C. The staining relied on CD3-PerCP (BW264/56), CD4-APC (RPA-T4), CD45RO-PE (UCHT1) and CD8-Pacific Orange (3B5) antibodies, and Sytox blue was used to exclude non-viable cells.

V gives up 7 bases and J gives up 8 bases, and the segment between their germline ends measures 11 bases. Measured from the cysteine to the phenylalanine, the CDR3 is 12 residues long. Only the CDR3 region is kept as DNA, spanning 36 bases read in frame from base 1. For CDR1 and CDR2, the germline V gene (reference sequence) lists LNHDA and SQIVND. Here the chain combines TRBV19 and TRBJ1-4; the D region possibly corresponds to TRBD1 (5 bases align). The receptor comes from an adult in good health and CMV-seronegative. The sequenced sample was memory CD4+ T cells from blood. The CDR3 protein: CASMGVLEKLFF. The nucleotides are TGTGCCAGTATGGGGGTTTTAGAAAAACTGTTTTTT.